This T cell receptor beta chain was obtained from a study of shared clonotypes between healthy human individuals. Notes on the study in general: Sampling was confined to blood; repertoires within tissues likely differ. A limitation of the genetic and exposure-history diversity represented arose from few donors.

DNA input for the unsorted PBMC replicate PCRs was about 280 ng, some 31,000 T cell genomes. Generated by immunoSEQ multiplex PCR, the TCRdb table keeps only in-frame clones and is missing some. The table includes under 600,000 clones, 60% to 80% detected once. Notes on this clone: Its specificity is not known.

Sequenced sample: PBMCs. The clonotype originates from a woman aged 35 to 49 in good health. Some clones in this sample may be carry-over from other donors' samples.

The DNA of the CDR3 is TGTGCCAGCAGTTCCTCCGGGACTAGTGATACGCAGTATTTT. As protein: CASSSSGTSDTQYF. This chain connects TRBV28 to TRBJ2-3; 8 bases align to TRBD2. V dropped 4 bases and J dropped 6; count of bases not matched to a gene: 6. Germline values: CDR1 MDHEN, CDR2 SYDVKM. The CDR3 totals 14 residues.